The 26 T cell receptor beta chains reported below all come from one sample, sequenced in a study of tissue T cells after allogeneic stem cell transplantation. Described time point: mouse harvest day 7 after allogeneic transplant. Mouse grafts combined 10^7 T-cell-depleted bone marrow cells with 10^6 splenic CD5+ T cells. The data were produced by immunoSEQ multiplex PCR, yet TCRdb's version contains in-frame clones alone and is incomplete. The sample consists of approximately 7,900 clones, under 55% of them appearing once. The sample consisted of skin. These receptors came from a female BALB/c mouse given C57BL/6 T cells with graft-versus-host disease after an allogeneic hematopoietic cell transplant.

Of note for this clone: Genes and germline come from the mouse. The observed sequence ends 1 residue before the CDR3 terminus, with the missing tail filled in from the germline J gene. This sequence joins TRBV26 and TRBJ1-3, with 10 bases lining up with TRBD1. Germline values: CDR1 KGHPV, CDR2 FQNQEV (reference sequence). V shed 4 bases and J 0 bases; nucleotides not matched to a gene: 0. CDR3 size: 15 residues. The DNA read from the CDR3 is TGTGCCAGCAGTCGGACAGGGGGTTCTGGAAATACGCTCTAT. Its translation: CASSRTGGSGNTLY. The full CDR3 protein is CASSRTGGSGNTLYF.

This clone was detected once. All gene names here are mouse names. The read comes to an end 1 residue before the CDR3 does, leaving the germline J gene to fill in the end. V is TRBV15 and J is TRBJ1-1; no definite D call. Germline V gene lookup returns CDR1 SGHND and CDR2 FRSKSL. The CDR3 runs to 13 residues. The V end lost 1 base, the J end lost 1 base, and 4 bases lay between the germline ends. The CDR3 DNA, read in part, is TGTGCCAGCAGTTTAGACGGAAACACAGAAGTCTTC. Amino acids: CASSLDGNTEVF. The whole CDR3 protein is CASSLDGNTEVFF.

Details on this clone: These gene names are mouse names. The CDR3 spells CASRGLGGPQDTQYF. Incomplete CDR3 DNA: TGTGCCAGCAGGGGACTGGGGGGGCCCCAAGACACCCAGTAC. J is TRBJ2-5 and V is TRBV26, with 14 positions matching TRBD2. From the germline J gene comes the end of the CDR3, since the read stops 1 residue before it. The V gene's germline CDR1 is KGHPV and CDR2 FQNQEV (reference sequence). The CDR3 is made up of 15 amino acids. The J segment lost 2 bases and the V segment lost 6 bases, leaving 1 base of the junction unmatched.

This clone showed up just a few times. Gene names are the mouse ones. The CDR3 sequence is CTCSADHRGEQYF. The CDR3 DNA, read in part, is TGCACCTGCAGTGCAGATCACAGGGGGGAACAGTAC. This chain uses TRBV1 with TRBJ2-7; 8 nucleotides line up with TRBD1. The read terminates 1 residue before the CDR3 end, so the remaining end is supplied by the germline J gene. V lost 0 bases to trimming and J lost 7 bases; unmatched junction nucleotides: 2. CDR3 length: 13 residues. Germline V gene sequence: CDR1 NSQYPW, CDR2 LRSPGD (reference sequence). Looking up the rest from reference TRBV1 and TRBJ2-7 gives the full variable domain: VTLLEQNPRWRLVPRGQAVNLRCILKNSQYPWMSWYQQDLQKQLQWLFTLRSPGDKEVKSLPGADYLATRVTDTELRLQVANMSQGRTLYCTCSADHRGEQYFGPGTRLTVL.

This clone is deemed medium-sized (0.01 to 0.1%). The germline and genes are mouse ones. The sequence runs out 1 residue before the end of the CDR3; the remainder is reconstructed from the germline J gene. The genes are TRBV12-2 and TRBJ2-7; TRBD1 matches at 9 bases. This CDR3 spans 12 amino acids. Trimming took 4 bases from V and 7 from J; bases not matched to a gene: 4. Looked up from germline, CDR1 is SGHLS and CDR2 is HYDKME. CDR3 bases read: TGTGCCAGCTCCCGGACAGGGGTGGAACAGTAC. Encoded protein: CASSRTGVEQY. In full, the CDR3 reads CASSRTGVEQYF.

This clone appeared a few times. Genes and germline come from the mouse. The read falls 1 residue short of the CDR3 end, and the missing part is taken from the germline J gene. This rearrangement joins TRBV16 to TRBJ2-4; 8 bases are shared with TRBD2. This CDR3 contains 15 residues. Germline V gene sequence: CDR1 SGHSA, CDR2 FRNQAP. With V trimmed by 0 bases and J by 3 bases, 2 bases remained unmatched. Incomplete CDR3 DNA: TGTGCAAGCAGCTTAGATGGGGGGGGCCAAAACACCTTGTAC. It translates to CASSLDGGGQNTLY. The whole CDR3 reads CASSLDGGGQNTLYF.

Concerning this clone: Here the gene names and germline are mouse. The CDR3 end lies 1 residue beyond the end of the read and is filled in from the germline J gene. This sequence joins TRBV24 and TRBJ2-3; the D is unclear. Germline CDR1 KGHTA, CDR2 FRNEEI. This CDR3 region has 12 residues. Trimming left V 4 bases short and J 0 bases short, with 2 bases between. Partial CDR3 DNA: TGTGCCAGCAGTCCTAGTGCAGAAACGCTGTAT. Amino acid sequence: CASSPSAETLY. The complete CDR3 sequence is CASSPSAETLYF.

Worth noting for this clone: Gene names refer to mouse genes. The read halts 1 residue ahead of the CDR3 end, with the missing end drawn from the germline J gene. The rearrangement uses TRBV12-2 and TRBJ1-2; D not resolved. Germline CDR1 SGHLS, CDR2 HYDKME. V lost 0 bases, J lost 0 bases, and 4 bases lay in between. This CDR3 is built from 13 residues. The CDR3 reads CASSLPANSDYTF. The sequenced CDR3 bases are TGTGCCAGCTCTCTCCCAGCAAACTCCGACTACACC.

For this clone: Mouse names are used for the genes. The CDR3: CTCSAETGVSAETLYF. CDR3 DNA (partial): TGCACCTGCAGTGCAGAGACAGGGGTTAGTGCAGAAACGCTGTAT. The J gene is TRBJ2-3, the V gene TRBV1, with TRBD1 identical over 8 bases. Coverage ceases 1 residue before the CDR3 finishes, and the germline J gene fills in the end. The CDR3 has 16 amino acids. Germline lookup yields CDR1 NSQYPW and CDR2 LRSPGD (reference sequence). V lost 0 bases to trimming and J lost 0 bases; unmatched junction nucleotides: 2.

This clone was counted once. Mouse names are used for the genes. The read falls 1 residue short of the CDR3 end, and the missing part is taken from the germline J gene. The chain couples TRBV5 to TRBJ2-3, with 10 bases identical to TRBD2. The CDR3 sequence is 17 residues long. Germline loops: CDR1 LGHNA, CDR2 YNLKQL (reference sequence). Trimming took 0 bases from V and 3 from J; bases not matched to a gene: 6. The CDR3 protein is CASSQDRLGGLAETLYF. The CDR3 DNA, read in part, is TGTGCCAGCAGCCAAGATAGACTGGGGGGCTTGGCAGAAACGCTGTAT.

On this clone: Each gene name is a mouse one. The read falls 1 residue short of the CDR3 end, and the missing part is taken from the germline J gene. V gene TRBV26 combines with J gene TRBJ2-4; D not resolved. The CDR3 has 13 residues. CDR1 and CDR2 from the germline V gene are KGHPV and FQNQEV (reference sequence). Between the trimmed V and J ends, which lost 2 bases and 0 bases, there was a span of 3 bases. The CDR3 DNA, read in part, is TGTGCCAGCAGTCTGAACAGTCAAAACACCTTGTAC. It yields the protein CASSLNSQNTLY. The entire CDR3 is CASSLNSQNTLYF.

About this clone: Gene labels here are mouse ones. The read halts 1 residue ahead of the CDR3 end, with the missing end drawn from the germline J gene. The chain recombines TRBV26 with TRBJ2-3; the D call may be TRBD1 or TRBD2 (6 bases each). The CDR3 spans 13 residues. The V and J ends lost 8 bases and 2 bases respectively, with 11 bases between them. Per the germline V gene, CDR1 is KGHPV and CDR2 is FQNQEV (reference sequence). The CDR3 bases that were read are TGTGCCAGCTGGAGGGGGGATGCAGAAACGCTGTAT. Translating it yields CASWRGDAETLY. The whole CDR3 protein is CASWRGDAETLYF.

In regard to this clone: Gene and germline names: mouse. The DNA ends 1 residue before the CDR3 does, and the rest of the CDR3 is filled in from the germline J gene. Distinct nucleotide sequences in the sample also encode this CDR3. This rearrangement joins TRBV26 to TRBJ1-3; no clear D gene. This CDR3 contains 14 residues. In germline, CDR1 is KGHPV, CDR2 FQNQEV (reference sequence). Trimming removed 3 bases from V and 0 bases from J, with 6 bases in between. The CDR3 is CASSLQNSGNTLYF. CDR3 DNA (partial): TGTGCCAGCAGTCTCCAAAATTCTGGAAATACGCTCTAT.

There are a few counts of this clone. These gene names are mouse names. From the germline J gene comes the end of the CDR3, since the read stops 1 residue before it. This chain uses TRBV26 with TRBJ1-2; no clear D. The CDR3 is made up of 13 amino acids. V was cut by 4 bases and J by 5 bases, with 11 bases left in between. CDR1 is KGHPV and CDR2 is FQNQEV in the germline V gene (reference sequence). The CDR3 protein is CASSPRPRSDYTF. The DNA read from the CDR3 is TGTGCCAGCAGTCCCCGACCGAGGTCCGACTACACC.

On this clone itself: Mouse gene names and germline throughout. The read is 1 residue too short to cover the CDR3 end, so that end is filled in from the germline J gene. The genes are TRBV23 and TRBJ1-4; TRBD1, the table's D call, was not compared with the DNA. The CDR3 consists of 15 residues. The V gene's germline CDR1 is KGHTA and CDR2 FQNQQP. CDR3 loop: CSSSQGQGSNERLFF. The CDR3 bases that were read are TGCTCCAGCAGTCAAGGACAGGGTTCCAACGAAAGATTATTT. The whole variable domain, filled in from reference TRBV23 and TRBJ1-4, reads DAAVTQKPRYLIKMKGQEAEMKCIPEKGHTAVFWYQQKQSKELKFLIYFQNQQPLDQIDMVKERFSAVCPSSSLCSLGIRTCEAEDSALYLCSSSQGQGSNERLFFGHGTKLSVL.

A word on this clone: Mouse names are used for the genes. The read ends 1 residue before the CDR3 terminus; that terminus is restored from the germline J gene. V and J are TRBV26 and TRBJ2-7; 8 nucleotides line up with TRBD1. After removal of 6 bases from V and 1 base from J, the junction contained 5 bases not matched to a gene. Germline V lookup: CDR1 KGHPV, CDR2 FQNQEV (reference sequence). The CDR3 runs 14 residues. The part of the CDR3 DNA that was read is TGTGCCAGCAGCTCGGGACAGGTTTCCTATGAACAGTAC. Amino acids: CASSSGQVSYEQY. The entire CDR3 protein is CASSSGQVSYEQYF.

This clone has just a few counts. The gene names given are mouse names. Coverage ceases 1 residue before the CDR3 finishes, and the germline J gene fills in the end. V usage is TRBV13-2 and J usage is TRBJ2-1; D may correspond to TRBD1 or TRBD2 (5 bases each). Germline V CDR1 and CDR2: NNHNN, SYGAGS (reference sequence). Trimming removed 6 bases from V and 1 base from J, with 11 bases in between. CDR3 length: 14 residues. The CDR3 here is CASAERGNYAEQFF. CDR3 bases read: TGTGCCAGCGCCGAACGGGGGAACTATGCTGAGCAGTTC.

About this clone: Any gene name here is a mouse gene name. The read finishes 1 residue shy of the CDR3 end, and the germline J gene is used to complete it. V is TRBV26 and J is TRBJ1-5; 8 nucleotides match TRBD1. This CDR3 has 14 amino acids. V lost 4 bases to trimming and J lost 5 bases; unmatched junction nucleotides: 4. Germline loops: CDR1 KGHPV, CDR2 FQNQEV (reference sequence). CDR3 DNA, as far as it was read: TGTGCCAGCAGTCGGACAGGGTGGGACCAGGCTCCGCTT. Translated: CASSRTGWDQAPL. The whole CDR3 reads CASSRTGWDQAPLF.

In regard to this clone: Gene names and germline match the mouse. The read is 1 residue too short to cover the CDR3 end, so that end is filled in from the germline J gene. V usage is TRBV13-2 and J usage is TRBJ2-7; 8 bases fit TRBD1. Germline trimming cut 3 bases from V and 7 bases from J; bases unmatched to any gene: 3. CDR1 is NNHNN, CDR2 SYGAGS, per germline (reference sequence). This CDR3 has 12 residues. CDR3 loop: CASGGTGWEQYF. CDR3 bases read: TGTGCCAGCGGTGGGACAGGGTGGGAACAGTAC.

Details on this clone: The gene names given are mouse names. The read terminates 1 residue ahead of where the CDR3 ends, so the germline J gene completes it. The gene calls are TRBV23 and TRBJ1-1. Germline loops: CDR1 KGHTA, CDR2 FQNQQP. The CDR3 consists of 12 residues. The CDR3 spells CSSSQGRTEVFF. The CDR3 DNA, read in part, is TGCTCCAGCAGTCAGGGGCGCACAGAAGTCTTC.

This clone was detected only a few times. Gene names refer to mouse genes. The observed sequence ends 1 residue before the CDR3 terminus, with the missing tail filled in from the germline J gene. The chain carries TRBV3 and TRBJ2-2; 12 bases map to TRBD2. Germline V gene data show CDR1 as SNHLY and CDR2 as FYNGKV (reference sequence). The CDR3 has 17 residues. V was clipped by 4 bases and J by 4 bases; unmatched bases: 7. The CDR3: CASSSDWGGVGTGQLYF. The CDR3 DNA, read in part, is TGTGCCAGCAGCTCTGACTGGGGGGGCGTTGGCACCGGGCAGCTCTAC.

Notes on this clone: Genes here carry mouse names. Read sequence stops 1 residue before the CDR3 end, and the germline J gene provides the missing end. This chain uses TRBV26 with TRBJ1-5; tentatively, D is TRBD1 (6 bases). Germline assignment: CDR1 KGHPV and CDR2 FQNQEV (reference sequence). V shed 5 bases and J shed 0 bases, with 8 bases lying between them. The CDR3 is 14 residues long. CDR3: CASSYRDNNQAPLF. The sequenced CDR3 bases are TGTGCCAGCAGTTACAGGGATAACAACCAGGCTCCGCTT.

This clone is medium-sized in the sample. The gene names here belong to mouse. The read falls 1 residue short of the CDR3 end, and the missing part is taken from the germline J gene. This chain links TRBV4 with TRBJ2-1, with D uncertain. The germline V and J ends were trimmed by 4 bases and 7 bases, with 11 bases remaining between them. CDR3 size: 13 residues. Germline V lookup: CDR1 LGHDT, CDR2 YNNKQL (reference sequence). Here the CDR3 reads CASSWGGWAEQFF. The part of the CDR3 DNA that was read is TGTGCCAGCAGCTGGGGAGGATGGGCTGAGCAGTTC.

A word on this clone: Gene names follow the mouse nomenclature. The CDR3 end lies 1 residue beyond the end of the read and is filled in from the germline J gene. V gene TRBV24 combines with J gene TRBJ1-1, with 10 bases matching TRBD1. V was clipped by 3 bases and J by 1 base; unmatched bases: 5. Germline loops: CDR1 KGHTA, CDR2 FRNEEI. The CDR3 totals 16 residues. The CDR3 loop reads CASSLFDRGLNTEVFF. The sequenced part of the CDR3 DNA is TGTGCCAGCAGTCTTTTCGACAGGGGGCTAAACACAGAAGTCTTC.

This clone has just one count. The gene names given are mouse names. Partial CDR3 DNA: TGTGCCAGCAGCTCCCGGGACAGGGGGAACGAAAGATTATTT. This codes for CASSSRDRGNERLF. The entire CDR3 sequence reads CASSSRDRGNERLFF. The V and J genes are TRBV3 and TRBJ1-4; 11 nucleotides agree with TRBD1. The CDR3 end falls 1 residue outside the read, so it is completed with the germline J gene. This CDR3 is 15 amino acids long. The junction had 3 bases not matched to a gene; V was cut back by 4 bases and J by 5 bases. Germline V lookup: CDR1 SNHLY, CDR2 FYNGKV (reference sequence).

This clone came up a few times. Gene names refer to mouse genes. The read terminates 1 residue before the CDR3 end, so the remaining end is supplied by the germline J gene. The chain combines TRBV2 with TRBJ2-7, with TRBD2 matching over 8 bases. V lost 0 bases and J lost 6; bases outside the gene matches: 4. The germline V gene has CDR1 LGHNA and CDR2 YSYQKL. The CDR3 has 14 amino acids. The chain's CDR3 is CASSQEPWGVEQYF. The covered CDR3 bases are TGTGCCAGCAGCCAAGAACCCTGGGGGGTTGAACAGTAC.